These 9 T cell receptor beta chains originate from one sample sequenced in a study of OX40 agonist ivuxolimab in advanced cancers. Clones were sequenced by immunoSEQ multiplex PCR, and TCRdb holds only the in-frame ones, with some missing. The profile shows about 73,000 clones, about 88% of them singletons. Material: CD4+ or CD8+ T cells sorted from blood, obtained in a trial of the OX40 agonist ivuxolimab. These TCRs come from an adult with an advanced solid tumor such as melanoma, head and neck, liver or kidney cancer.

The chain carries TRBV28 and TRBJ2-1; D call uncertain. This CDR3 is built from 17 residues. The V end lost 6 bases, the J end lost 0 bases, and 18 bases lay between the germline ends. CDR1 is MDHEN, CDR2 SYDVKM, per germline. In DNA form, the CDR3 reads TGTGCCAGCAGCATTATCCAGGCTCTAAGCTCCTACAATGAGCAGTTCTTC. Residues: CASSIIQALSSYNEQFF.

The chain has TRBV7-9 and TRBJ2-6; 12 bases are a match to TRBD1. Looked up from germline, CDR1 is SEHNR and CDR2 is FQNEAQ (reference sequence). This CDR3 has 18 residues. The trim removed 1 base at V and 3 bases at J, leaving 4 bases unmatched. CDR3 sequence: CASSLVGQGAVGANVLTF. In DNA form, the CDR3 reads TGTGCCAGCAGCTTAGTGGGACAGGGGGCGGTTGGGGCCAACGTCCTGACTTTC.

For the CDR3, the DNA is TGCGCCAGCAGCCAACCTCGGGGGGGGAGGCACACCGGGGAGCTGTTTTTT. Translated, it gives CASSQPRGGRHTGELFF. This chain links TRBV4-1 with TRBJ2-2; TRBD2 aligns across 8 bases. There are 17 residues in the CDR3. Germline V gene data show CDR1 as MGHRA and CDR2 as YSYEKL. V shed 2 bases, J shed 3 bases, and the junction held 8 bases outside the gene matches.

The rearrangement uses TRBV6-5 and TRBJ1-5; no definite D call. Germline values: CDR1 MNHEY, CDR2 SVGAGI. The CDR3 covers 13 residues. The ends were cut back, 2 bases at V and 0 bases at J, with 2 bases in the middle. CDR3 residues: CASSYGSNQPQHF. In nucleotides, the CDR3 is TGTGCCAGCAGTTACGGTAGCAATCAGCCCCAGCATTTT.

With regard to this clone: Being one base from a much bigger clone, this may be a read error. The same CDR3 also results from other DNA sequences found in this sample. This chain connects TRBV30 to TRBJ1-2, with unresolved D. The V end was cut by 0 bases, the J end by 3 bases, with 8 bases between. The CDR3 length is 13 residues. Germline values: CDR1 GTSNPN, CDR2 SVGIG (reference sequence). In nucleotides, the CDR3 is TGTGCCTGGAGTGTGGGGAGGGACTATGGCTACACCTTC. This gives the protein CAWSVGRDYGYTF.

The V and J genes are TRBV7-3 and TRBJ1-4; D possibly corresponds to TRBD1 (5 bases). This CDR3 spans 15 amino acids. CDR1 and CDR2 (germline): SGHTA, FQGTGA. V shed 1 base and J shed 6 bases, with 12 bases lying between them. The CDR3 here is CASSLNGGYYEKLFF. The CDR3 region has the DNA TGTGCCAGCAGCTTAAATGGGGGATATTATGAAAAACTGTTTTTT. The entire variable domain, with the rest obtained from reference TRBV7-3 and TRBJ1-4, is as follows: GAGVSQTPSNKVTEKGKYVELRCDPISGHTALYWYRQSLGQGPEFLIYFQGTGAADDSGLPNDRFFAVRPEGSVSTLKIQRTERGDSAVYLCASSLNGGYYEKLFFGSGTQLSVL.

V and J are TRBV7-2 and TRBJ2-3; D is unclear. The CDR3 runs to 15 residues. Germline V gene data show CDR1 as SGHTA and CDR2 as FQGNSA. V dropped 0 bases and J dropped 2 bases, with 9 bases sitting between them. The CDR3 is CASSLARLTTDTQYF. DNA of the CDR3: TGTGCCAGCAGCTTAGCCCGGCTAACCACAGATACGCAGTATTTT.

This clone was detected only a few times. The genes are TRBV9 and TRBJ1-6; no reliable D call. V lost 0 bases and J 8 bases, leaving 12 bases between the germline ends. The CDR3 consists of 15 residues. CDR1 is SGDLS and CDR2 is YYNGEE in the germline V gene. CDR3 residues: CASSVDGKQYSPLHF. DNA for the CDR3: TGTGCCAGCAGCGTAGATGGCAAGCAGTATTCACCCCTCCACTTT.

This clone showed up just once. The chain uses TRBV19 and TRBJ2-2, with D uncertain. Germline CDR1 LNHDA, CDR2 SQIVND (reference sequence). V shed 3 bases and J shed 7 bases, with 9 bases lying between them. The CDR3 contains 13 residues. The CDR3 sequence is CASSIIRYGELFF. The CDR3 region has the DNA TGTGCCAGTAGTATCATACGGTACGGGGAGCTGTTTTTT. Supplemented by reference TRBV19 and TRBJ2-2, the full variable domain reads DGGITQSPKYLFRKEGQNVTLSCEQNLNHDAMYWYRQDPGQGLRLIYYSQIVNDFQKGDIAEGYSVSREKKESFPLTVTSAQKNPTAFYLCASSIIRYGELFFGEGSRLTVL.